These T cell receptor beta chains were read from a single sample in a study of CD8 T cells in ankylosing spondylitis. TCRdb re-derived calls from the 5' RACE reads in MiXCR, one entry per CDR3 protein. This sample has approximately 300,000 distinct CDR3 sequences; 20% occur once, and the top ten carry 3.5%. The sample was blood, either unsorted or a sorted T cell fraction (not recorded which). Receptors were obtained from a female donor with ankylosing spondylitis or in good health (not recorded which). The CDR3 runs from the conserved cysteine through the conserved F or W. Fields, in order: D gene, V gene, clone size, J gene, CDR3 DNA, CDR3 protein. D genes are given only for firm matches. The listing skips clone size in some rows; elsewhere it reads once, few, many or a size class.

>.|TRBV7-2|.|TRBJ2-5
TGTGCCAGCAGCTTAGATGGCGGGGTAGAGACCCAGTACTTC
CASSLDGGVETQYF
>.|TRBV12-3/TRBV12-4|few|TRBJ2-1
TGTGCCAGCAGTTTGCTTGGGGGGAAGGAACCCCGTCGACTGTTCTTC
CASSLLGGKEPRRLFF
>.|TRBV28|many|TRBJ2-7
TGTGCCAGCAGTTCACCGGGACTTCCCTACGAGCAGTACTTC
CASSSPGLPYEQYF
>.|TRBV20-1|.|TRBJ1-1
TGCAGTGCTAGAAGGGGGACCGACGCTTTCTTT
CSARRGTDAFF
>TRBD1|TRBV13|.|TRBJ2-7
TGTGCCAGCAGCCCAAGGACAGGGTGGGACGAGCAGTACTTC
CASSPRTGWDEQYF
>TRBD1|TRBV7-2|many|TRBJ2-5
TGTGCCAGCAGTCAACCAGGGGGCCAAGAGACCCAGTACTTC
CASSQPGGQETQYF
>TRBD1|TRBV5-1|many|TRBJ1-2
TGCGCCAGCAGCCAGGGGGCAAGCTATGGCTACACCTTC
CASSQGASYGYTF
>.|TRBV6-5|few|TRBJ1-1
TGTGCCAGCAGTTCGAGACGATTTGAAGCTTTCTTT
CASSSRRFEAFF
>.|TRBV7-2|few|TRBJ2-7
TGTGCCAGCAGCTTTGGGCGGACCTACGAGCAGTACTTC
CASSFGRTYEQYF
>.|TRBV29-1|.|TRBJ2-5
TGCAGCGTTGTGGCCGAGCAAGAGACCCAGTACTTC
CSVVAEQETQYF
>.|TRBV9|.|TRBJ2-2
TGTGCCAGCAGCTTCAGGGGTCTCGGCACCGGGGAGCTGTTTTTT
CASSFRGLGTGELFF
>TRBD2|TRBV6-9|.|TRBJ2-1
TGTGCCATAAGAGGGAGGGCAATGTACTATGAGCAGTTCTTC
CAIRGRAMYYEQFF
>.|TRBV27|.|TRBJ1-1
TGTGCCAGCAGCCGAGTAGAGGGGGACACTGAAGCTTTCTTT
CASSRVEGDTEAFF
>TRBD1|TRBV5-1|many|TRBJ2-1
TGCGCCAGCAGCCCAGGGACAGGGATAAGTAATGAGCAGTTCTTC
CASSPGTGISNEQFF
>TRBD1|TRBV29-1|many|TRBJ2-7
TGCAGCGTTGAAACCAGGGGGTTAGAGCAGTACTTC
CSVETRGLEQYF
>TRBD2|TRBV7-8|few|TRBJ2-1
TGTGCCAGCAGCCGAGGACTAGCGGGAGGATACAATGAGCAGTTCTTC
CASSRGLAGGYNEQFF
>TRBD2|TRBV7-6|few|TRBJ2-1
TGTGCCAGCAGCCCATCCAGCGGGAGCTCCTACAATGAGCAGTTCTTC
CASSPSSGSSYNEQFF
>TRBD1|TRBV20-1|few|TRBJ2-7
TGCAGTGCCAGGGGACAGGCCAAATACGAGCAGTACTTC
CSARGQAKYEQYF
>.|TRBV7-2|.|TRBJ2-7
TGTGCCAGCAGTTATCTACAGGGATTGAACACCTACGAGCAGTACTTC
CASSYLQGLNTYEQYF
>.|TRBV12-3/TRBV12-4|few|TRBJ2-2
TGTGCCGGCGGTCCGAACACCGGGGAGCTGTTTTTT
CAGGPNTGELFF
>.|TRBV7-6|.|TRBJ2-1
TGTGCCAGCAGCTTAGTCTCTGCGGGGAGCTCCTACAATGAGCAGTTCTTC
CASSLVSAGSSYNEQFF
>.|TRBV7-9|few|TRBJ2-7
TGTGCCAGCAGCTCAGAACGGCTAACCTACGAGCAGTACTTC
CASSSERLTYEQYF
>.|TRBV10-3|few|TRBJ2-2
TGTGCCATCAGTCTTCGCGGGCGCGCGAACACCGGGGAGCTGTTTTTT
CAISLRGRANTGELFF
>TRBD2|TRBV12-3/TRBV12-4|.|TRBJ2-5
TGTGCCAGCAGTTTATTTACGGGAGGGTTTGAGACCCAGTACTTC
CASSLFTGGFETQYF
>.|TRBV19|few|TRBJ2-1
TGTGCCAGTAGTGGCGGGGGACACTACAATGAGCAGTTCTTC
CASSGGGHYNEQFF
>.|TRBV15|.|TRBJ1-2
TGTGCCACCAGGAGAGATCGAATGTCTCGGGGCTACACCTTC
CATRRDRMSRGYTF